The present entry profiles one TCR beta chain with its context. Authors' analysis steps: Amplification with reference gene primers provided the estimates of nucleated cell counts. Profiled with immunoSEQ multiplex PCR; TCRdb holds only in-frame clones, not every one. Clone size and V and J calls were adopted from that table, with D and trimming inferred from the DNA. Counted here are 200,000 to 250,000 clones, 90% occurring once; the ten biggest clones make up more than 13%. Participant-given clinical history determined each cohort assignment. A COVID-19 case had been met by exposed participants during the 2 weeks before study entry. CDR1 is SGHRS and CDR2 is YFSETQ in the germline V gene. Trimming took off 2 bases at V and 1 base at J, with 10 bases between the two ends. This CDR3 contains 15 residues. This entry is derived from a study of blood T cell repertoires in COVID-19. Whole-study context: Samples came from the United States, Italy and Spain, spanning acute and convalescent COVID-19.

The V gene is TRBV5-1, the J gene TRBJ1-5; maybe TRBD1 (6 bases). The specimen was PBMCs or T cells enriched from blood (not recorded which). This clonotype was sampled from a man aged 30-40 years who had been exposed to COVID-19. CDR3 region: CASSLGTGSNQPQHF. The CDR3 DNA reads TGCGCCAGCAGCTTAGGTACAGGGAGCAATCAGCCCCAGCATTTT.